The entry below gives a single T cell receptor beta chain sequence along with its context. This clone's antigen is unknown. Per-base quality was not reported, and no clone a single base away is much larger than it. The library was built by means of the immunoSEQ multiplex PCR assay. The immuneACCESS repertoire file appears here via TCRdb, limited to in-frame rearrangements. These files lack a portion of the clones; in checked studies, under half of the deficit traces to unresolved V genes, and the cause of the others is not known. Across this sample there are tens of thousands of clones, with 85% to 95% seen only once. Of the sample, less than 0.6% is held by the ten largest clones. CDR1 SGHNT and CDR2 YYREEE were looked up in the germline V gene (reference sequence). Taken from cysteine to phenylalanine, the CDR3 has 14 residues. The entry retains the CDR3 DNA only, 42 bases that are in frame from base 1. V is shortened by 4 bases, J by 2 bases, and the region joining them spans 12 bases.

The data are from a study of T cell changes during pregnancy in multiple sclerosis (dated by TCRdb to about 2019). With regard to the full study: Changes in the T cell repertoire over the course of pregnancy were examined in this study in women with multiple sclerosis.

Sequenced here: CD4+ T cells from peripheral blood mononuclear cells, sampled in the third trimester of pregnancy. The chain joins TRBV5-4 to TRBJ1-1; TRBD1 is a weak D gene call, 5 bases matching. The receptor was isolated from a female donor with multiple sclerosis, enrolled in a pregnancy study. CDR3 protein: CASSHFTGNTEAFF. The DNA reads TGTGCCAGCAGCCATTTTACAGGAAACACTGAAGCTTTCTTT.